The sequence of this T cell receptor beta chain was determined in a study of blood T cell repertoires in COVID-19. Study as a whole: COVID-19 samples, acute and convalescent, were from the United States, Italy and Spain. The cDNA or gDNA used as material had been derived from T cells, B-cell-depleted T cells, or PBMCs.

Authors' processing steps: Amplification from reference gene primers served as the basis for estimated nucleated cell counts. Here immunoSEQ multiplex PCR was the method, and the copy in TCRdb shows in-frame clones only, minus some. D and trimming come from the DNA, and the V and J calls and clone size come from that table. The sample has about 57,000 clones; about four fifths are singletons. This CDR3 has 16 amino acids. The rearrangement links TRBV21-1 to TRBJ1-1; TRBD1 reflects the table's D call only, with no check against the DNA. TRBV21-1 is a pseudogene. The clonotype was recovered from an elderly woman with acute or convalescent COVID-19. Sample: peripheral blood. As DNA, the CDR3 is TGTGCCAGCAGCACCATCCGGACAGGGGCAACCACTGAAGCTTTCTTT. This gives the protein CASSTIRTGATTEAFF.